The present TCR beta chain was sequenced within a study of shared clonotypes between healthy human individuals. Study observations and caveats: Clonotype sharing among donors, it was expected, would be affected by sequencing depth. Researchers found naive subsets generally carried larger estimated richness than memory subsets.

As regards this clone: Its antigen is unknown.

Using immunoSEQ multiplex PCR, the repertoire was profiled, and TCRdb retains in-frame clones only, with some absent. The table has 2 million to 2.5 million clones, 90% to 95% seen once. The CDR3 spans 14 residues. The germline V gene encodes CDR1 WNHNN and CDR2 SYGVQD (reference sequence). V was clipped by 10 bases and J by 9 bases; unmatched bases: 8. The sequence was obtained from a man aged 18 to 35 in good health. This chain joins TRBV10-1 and TRBJ2-1; TRBD2 matches at 14 bases. The sequencing sample was made of naive CD4+ T cells sorted from blood. Subset given: CD45RA+ positively selected. DNA for the CDR3: TGCGCCACCGGGACTAGCGGGAGTGGACGTGAGCAGTTCTTC. This codes for CATGTSGSGREQFF.